The clone carrying this TCR beta chain has more than one count but fewer than ten. The antigen remains unidentified. CDR1 and CDR2 from the germline V gene are MNHEY and SVGAGI. V dropped 8 bases and J dropped 5; count of bases not matched to a gene: 11. The CDR3 runs to 15 residues. Unique molecular identifiers were present in the TCR beta cDNA libraries. It was from roughly 1 to 10 million T cells that about half a million cDNA molecules came. Each CDR3 protein is one row after TCRdb ran MiXCR on the PCR reads. Of around 400,000 distinct CDR3 sequences in the sample, less than 40% were seen once. The source of the sample is a study of post-analysis software for immune sequencing data. Study summary: Some patients lacked subtype; others had relapsing-remitting, secondary progressive or progressive-relapsing disease. Overall study findings and caveats: Compared with controls, patients had more of five or six TRBV segments, including TRBV5-6, TRBV5-1 and TRBV20-1. A significant reduction in normalized Chao1 diversity was observed in multiple sclerosis patients versus controls.

This chain joins TRBV6-5 and TRBJ2-3; 9 bases fit TRBD2. Material: blood. This receptor was obtained from a girl between 10 and 17 years old with multiple sclerosis. In nucleotides, the CDR3 is TGTGCCAGCGAAACGAGGCGGGGGGGAGAAGATACGCAGTATTTT. Its translation is CASETRRGGEDTQYF.